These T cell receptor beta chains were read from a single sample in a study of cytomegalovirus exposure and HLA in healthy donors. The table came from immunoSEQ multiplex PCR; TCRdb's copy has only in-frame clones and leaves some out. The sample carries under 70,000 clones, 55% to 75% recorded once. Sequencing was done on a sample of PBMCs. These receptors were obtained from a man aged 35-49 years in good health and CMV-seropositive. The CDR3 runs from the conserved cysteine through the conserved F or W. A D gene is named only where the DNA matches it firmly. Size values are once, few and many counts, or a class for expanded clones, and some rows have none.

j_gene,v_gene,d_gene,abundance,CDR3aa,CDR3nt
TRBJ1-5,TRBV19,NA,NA,CASSIALGDFSNQPQHF,TGTGCCAGTAGTATAGCTCTCGGAGACTTTAGCAATCAGCCCCAGCATTTT
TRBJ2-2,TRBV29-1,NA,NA,CSPPGAGELFF,TGCAGCCCCCCAGGCGCCGGGGAGCTGTTTTTT
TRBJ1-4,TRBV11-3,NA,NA,CASSLDSLFLEEKLFF,TGTGCCAGCAGCTTAGATAGTCTCTTTCTCGAGGAAAAACTGTTTTTT
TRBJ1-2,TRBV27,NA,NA,CASRWGALGGYTF,TGTGCCAGCAGATGGGGCGCCCTGGGTGGCTACACCTTC
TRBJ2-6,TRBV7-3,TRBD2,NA,CASSSYGGAPGANVLTF,TGTGCCAGCAGCTCATACGGGGGGGCGCCTGGGGCCAACGTCCTGACTTTC
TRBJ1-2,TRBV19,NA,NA,CASSIVSSTVNYGYTF,TGTGCCAGTAGTATAGTTTCCTCGACAGTGAACTATGGCTACACCTTC
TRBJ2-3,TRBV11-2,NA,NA,CASSLWGTSTDTQYF,TGTGCCAGCAGCTTATGGGGGACTAGCACAGATACGCAGTATTTT
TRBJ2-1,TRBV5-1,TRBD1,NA,CASSLAQGRGNEQFF,TGCGCCAGCAGCTTGGCACAGGGGCGAGGGAATGAGCAGTTCTTC
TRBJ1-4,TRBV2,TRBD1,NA,CASLPGTGREKLFF,TGTGCCAGCCTTCCCGGGACAGGGAGGGAAAAACTGTTTTTT
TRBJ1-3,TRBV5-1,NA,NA,CASSLNRPGNTIYF,TGCGCCAGCAGCTTAAACAGACCTGGAAACACCATATATTTT
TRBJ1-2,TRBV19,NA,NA,CASKHRGDGTDYGYTF,TGTGCCAGTAAACACCGCGGGGACGGGACCGACTATGGCTACACCTTC
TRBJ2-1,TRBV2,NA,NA,CASIIRDNSYNEQFF,TGTGCCAGCATCATCCGGGACAACTCCTACAATGAGCAGTTCTTC
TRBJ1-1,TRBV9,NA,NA,CASSLITVNTEAFF,TGTGCCAGCAGTCTGATTACAGTGAACACTGAAGCTTTCTTT
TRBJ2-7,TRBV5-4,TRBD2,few,CASSLAGGGYEQYF,TGTGCCAGCAGCCTAGCGGGGGGAGGCTACGAGCAGTACTTC
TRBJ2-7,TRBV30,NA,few,CAWSPLSGGSYEQYF,TGTGCCTGGAGTCCCCTATCTGGTGGCTCCTACGAGCAGTACTTC